The present TCR beta chain was sequenced within a study of T cell responses to AZD1222 COVID-19 vaccine (dated by TCRdb to the early 2020s). Broadly, across the study: TCR sequencing was performed for roughly 240 trial participants, of whom 207 were given two doses of AZD1222 and some 25 were given two doses of MenACWY control vaccine. Trial participants were enrolled by age into 18-55, 56-69 and 70-plus year subgroups, with approximately 160, 26 and 62 TCR-sequenced participants respectively. What the work shows at the level of the full study, not this receptor alone: A significant rise in spike-specific TCR breadth and depth was observed after two AZD1222 doses relative to day 0 and relative to MenACWY recipients. Epitopes outside the regions mutated in the B.1.351 and B.1.1.7 variants were reportedly recognized by nearly half of the unique spike-specific TCRs. The 56-69-year group was small, and its depth increase did not reach significance, likely because of low power. Because no samples from the day 14 peak response were available, repertoires could be characterized only after the peak T cell response. Most participants were white British and females outnumbered males, and the authors suggested that clonal diversity may have been underestimated. The vaccine-associated CD4 TCRs covered the entire spike protein, and the dominant responses fell in regions 160-218 and 743-854. Only five to seven AZD1222 recipients were SARS-CoV-2 seropositive at baseline, limiting conclusions about previously exposed vaccinees.

The junction shows trimming of 6 bases on V and 6 bases on J, and the gene matches do not reach 10 bases of it. The germline V gene (reference sequence) gives CDR1 as LNHDA and CDR2 as SQIVND. From the cysteine through the phenylalanine, the CDR3 covers 14 amino acids. Only the CDR3 DNA stays, 42 bases, in frame from base 1. Read against the paper, the sample's time point label means: baseline before first vaccination. The treatment or condition label, as the study defines it: meningococcal conjugate vaccine given as trial control. Vaccinee samples were obtained from the UK trials COV001 and COV002, which included a single-blind randomized controlled phase 2/3 trial of AZD1222 (ChAdOx1 nCoV-19) in healthy adults. For TCRbeta chain sequencing, PBMC samples were collected from trial participants at day 0 and at day 28 after the second dose. The CDR3 regions of human TCRbeta chains were analyzed by immunosequencing. As for the authors' bioinformatics: TCRs in the repertoires were compared against a reference library of SARS-CoV-2-specific TCRs that had been generated with the MIRA antigen-specificity platform. Breadth was defined as the fraction of unique TCRs that were SARS-CoV-2-associated, and depth was defined as the fraction of total T cells that were SARS-CoV-2-associated. Using the MIRA data, each spike-specific TCR was assigned both to the spike region to which the TCR was reactive and to a CD4 or CD8 class. Log10-transformed breadth and depth values were compared by one-way ANOVA with Sidak's multiple comparisons tests. TCRdb holds this immuneACCESS table with in-frame rearrangements only. Some clones are missing; in checked studies, unresolved V genes explain under half, and the rest has no known cause. V and J calls and clone size follow that table, whereas D and trimming were derived from the DNA. This sample is represented by tens of thousands of clones; more than 70% of them were singletons. The ten biggest clones cover roughly a fifth of the sample.

In regard to this clone: Its antigen is still unknown. No base qualities exist here, and no much larger clone lies one base off it.

The sample consisted of peripheral blood, taken on day 0 of MenACWY control vaccination. The sequence is built from TRBV19 and TRBJ2-7; TRBD1 aligns with 8 central bases. The receptor comes from an adult in good health. The CDR3 protein: CASSSGQGNVEQYF. The nucleotide sequence reads TGTGCCAGTAGCTCTGGACAGGGTAATGTCGAGCAGTACTTC.